The source of this T cell receptor beta chain is a study of shared clonotypes between healthy human individuals. Replicate PCRs run on sorted subsets employed roughly 180 ng DNA, about 27,000 T cell genomes. Measured with immunoSEQ multiplex PCR; TCRdb has only the in-frame clones, and not every one. Among under 850,000 clones, 80% to 95% were seen once, and the ten largest hold nearly 25%. Naive CD8 cells were CD45RO-negative, positively selected for CCR7, excluding terminally differentiated effector memory CD45RA+ cells. CDR3 length: 19 amino acids. The V gene lost 0 bases and the J gene lost 9 bases, with 30 bases spanning the gap. CDR1 SGHAT and CDR2 FQNNGV come from the germline V gene.

V is TRBV11-2 and J is TRBJ2-7; the D gene could be TRBD1 or TRBD2 (6 bases each). The source material was naive CD8+ T cells sorted from blood. The sequence was obtained from a man aged 25 to 40 in good health. This CDR3 is CASSLDPYLDRTGGRVQYF. CDR3 DNA: TGTGCCAGCAGCTTAGATCCTTACCTTGACAGGACCGGAGGGAGAGTGCAGTACTTC.